What follows are 22 T cell receptor beta chains derived from one specimen sequenced in a study of Graves' ophthalmopathy and Graves' hyperthyroidism. RNA transcripts were the source from which TCR beta CDR3 regions were amplified. HTBI primers served in a first-round RT-PCR, which a second-round multiplex PCR followed. A single record per CDR3 protein comes from TCRdb applying MiXCR to the multiplex PCR reads. The sample yields about 230,000 distinct CDR3 sequences, around 45% seen once. The sequencing sample was made of peripheral blood. The receptors come from an adult man with Graves' ophthalmopathy.

This clonotype occurred once. The rearrangement uses TRBV20-1 and TRBJ2-7, with D possibly TRBD1 on 5 matching bases. The V gene lost 0 bases and the J gene lost 5 bases, with 20 bases spanning the gap. Germline V gene data show CDR1 as DFQATT and CDR2 as SNEGSKA (reference sequence). This CDR3 is 16 amino acids long. CDR3 region: CSARDTRVVSGDEQYF. In nucleotides, the CDR3 is TGCAGTGCTAGAGATACCAGGGTTGTTTCTGGAGACGAGCAGTACTTC.

This chain uses TRBV7-2 with TRBJ1-1; D call uncertain. Deletions cut 1 base from V and 1 base from J, with 10 bases between. Germline CDR1 and CDR2: SGHTA and FQGNSA. The CDR3 sequence is 15 residues long. Here the CDR3 DNA reads TGTGCCAGCAGCTTAGGGGGTGCCGGGAACACTGAAGCTTTCTTT. Amino acids: CASSLGGAGNTEAFF.

The J gene is TRBJ1-5, the V gene TRBV2; no clear D gene. The CDR3 spans 12 residues. With 6 bases removed from V and 7 bases from J, the gap between germline ends came to 10 bases. The germline CDR1 and CDR2 sequences are SNHLY and FYNNEI. The CDR3 coding sequence is TGTGCCAGCAGGGGAGGGTTGCAGCCCCAGCATTTT. Translation: CASRGGLQPQHF.

This sequence joins TRBV6-9 and TRBJ2-7; 9 bases line up with TRBD1. V shed 2 bases and J 2 bases; nucleotides not matched to a gene: 4. Germline V gene lookup returns CDR1 MNHGY and CDR2 SVAAGI. This CDR3 has 15 amino acids. CDR3 sequence (DNA): TGTGCCAGCAGTTATGCGGGACAGGGCACCTACGAGCAGTACTTC. Amino acid sequence: CASSYAGQGTYEQYF.

The rearrangement links TRBV27 to TRBJ1-1; maybe TRBD1 (5 bases). The CDR3 length is 13 residues. Between the trimmed V and J ends, which lost 7 bases and 2 bases, there was a span of 11 bases. Germline CDR1 reads MNHEY; CDR2 reads SMNVEV (reference sequence). CDR3 region: CASTGTGNTEAFF. The CDR3, as DNA: TGTGCCAGCACCGGGACGGGCAACACTGAAGCTTTCTTT.

This clonotype occurred many times. This chain connects TRBV25-1 to TRBJ1-3; D unclear. Trimming left V 2 bases short and J 2 bases short, with 16 bases between. Looked up from germline, CDR1 is MGHDK and CDR2 is SYGVNS. CDR3 size: 17 residues. The CDR3 DNA reads TGTGCCAGCAGTGAAGCGGGAAGGGTCGGCCCTGGAAACACCATATATTTT. Its translation is CASSEAGRVGPGNTIYF.

V usage is TRBV19 and J usage is TRBJ1-1; tentative D call: TRBD1 (6 bases). The CDR3 is 15 residues long. Between the trimmed V and J ends, which lost 4 bases and 0 bases, there was a span of 12 bases. CDR1 and CDR2 from the germline V gene are LNHDA and SQIVND (reference sequence). The CDR3 reads CASSTRQVMNTEAFF. The CDR3 DNA reads as TGTGCCAGTAGTACCCGACAGGTCATGAACACTGAAGCTTTCTTT. The full variable domain, its missing parts supplied by reference TRBV19 and TRBJ1-1, is DGGITQSPKYLFRKEGQNVTLSCEQNLNHDAMYWYRQDPGQGLRLIYYSQIVNDFQKGDIAEGYSVSREKKESFPLTVTSAQKNPTAFYLCASSTRQVMNTEAFFGQGTRLTVV.

This clonotype was recorded at least ten times. This chain uses TRBV29-1 with TRBJ2-6; a weak D match, TRBD1 (6 bases). The CDR3 loop spans 14 amino acids. CDR1 and CDR2 (germline): SQVTM, ANQGSEA. V was shortened by 6 bases and J by 2 bases, with 11 bases between the two germline ends. This CDR3 is CSVAGDTGANVLTF. In DNA, the CDR3 is TGCAGCGTAGCAGGGGACACTGGGGCCAACGTCCTGACTTTC.

This rearrangement joins TRBV3-1 to TRBJ1-2, with D perhaps matching TRBD1 (6 bases). CDR1 and CDR2 from the germline V gene are LGHDT and YNNKEL (reference sequence). Trimming removed 3 bases at V and 4 bases at J, with 21 bases between. This CDR3 contains 17 residues. The CDR3 region has the DNA TGTGCCAGCAGCCATTCCGTGGTGGCAGGGGATTCCTATGGCTACACCTTC. The encoded protein is CASSHSVVAGDSYGYTF.

J is TRBJ2-2 and V is TRBV24-1; D is possibly TRBD2 (6 bases). With 3 bases removed from V and 5 bases from J, the gap between germline ends came to 12 bases. This CDR3 is built from 15 residues. Per germline, CDR1 KGHDR and CDR2 SFDVKD. The chain's CDR3 is CATSDASGETGELFF. CDR3 nucleotides: TGTGCCACCAGTGATGCATCGGGGGAAACCGGGGAGCTGTTTTTT.

This chain joins TRBV2 and TRBJ2-5; the match to TRBD2 covers 9 bases. Germline V gene data show CDR1 as SNHLY and CDR2 as FYNNEI. The CDR3 totals 15 residues. V lost 8 bases, J lost 2 bases, and 9 bases stayed unmatched. The CDR3 region has the DNA TGTGCCAGCCAGATCACTAGCGGGTCTCAAGAGACCCAGTACTTC. This translates into CASQITSGSQETQYF. The variable domain in full, with the rest retrieved from reference TRBV2 and TRBJ2-5, is EPEVTQTPSHQVTQMGQEVILRCVPISNHLYFYWYRQILGQKVEFLVSFYNNEISEKSEIFDDQFSVERPDGSNFTLKIRSTKLEDSAMYFCASQITSGSQETQYFGPGTRLLVL.

V is TRBV7-2 and J is TRBJ2-3; TRBD2 aligns across 11 bases. CDR3 length: 13 residues. Germline V lookup: CDR1 SGHTA, CDR2 FQGNSA. CDR3 DNA sequence: TGTGCTGTAGCGGGGGGGCACGCAGATACGCAGTATTTT. Amino acids: CAVAGGHADTQYF.

The J gene is TRBJ1-1, the V gene TRBV7-9, with TRBD1 matching over 8 bases. Germline V gene lookup returns CDR1 SEHNR and CDR2 FQNEAQ (reference sequence). Trimming cost V 3 bases and J 6 bases; bases outside gene matches: 6. The CDR3 loop spans 14 amino acids. DNA of the CDR3: TGTGCCAGCAGCTTCCCGGACAGGGACCCTGAAGCTTTCTTT. Translation gives CASSFPDRDPEAFF.

This clonotype has a count of ten or more. The rearrangement links TRBV2 to TRBJ1-1; D not certain. The V gene lost 4 bases and the J gene lost 1 base, with 7 bases spanning the gap. In germline, CDR1 is SNHLY, CDR2 FYNNEI. This CDR3 has 13 residues. The CDR3 coding sequence is TGTGCCAGCAGTGGACAACCGAACACTGAAGCTTTCTTT. Protein product: CASSGQPNTEAFF.

This clonotype was counted many times. The chain couples TRBV4-1 to TRBJ1-3, with 8 positions matching TRBD1. This CDR3 has 16 amino acids. The germline gives CDR1 MGHRA, CDR2 YSYEKL. With V trimmed by 4 bases and J by 3 bases, 8 bases remained unmatched. DNA of the CDR3: TGCGCCAGCAGCCCGAAGGGACAGGACCTTGGAAACACCATATATTTT. Residues: CASSPKGQDLGNTIYF.

In this sample, this clonotype turned up many times. This chain links TRBV15 with TRBJ2-7; D tentatively reads TRBD1 or TRBD2 (6 bases each). The germline V and J ends were trimmed by 0 bases and 4 bases, with 13 bases remaining between them. The CDR3 consists of 15 residues. Germline V CDR1 and CDR2: LNHNV, YYDKDF (reference sequence). The CDR3 sequence is CATSRDPSGAYEQYF. Written as DNA, the CDR3 is TGTGCCACCAGCAGAGATCCCTCGGGGGCGTACGAGCAGTACTTC.

This clonotype was counted a few times. The V and J genes are TRBV7-9 and TRBJ2-7; TRBD1 aligns across 7 bases. This CDR3 region has 14 residues. The germline gives CDR1 SEHNR, CDR2 FQNEAQ (reference sequence). V dropped 5 bases and J dropped 3; count of bases not matched to a gene: 7. The CDR3 loop is CASSTWDSDYEQYF. In DNA form, the CDR3 reads TGTGCCAGCAGCACTTGGGACAGCGACTACGAGCAGTACTTC.

The chain is built from TRBV10-3 and TRBJ1-3; D possibly corresponds to TRBD1 (6 bases). V lost 6 bases and J lost 0, with 9 bases in between. Germline lookup yields CDR1 ENHRY and CDR2 SYGVKD. This CDR3 comprises 14 residues. The CDR3 bases are TGTGCCATCAGAACCAGGGGCTCTGGAAACACCATATATTTT. Its protein is CAIRTRGSGNTIYF.

There are many counts of this clonotype. CDR3 protein: CAISPAGRMALDYGYTF. The CDR3 region has the DNA TGTGCCATCAGTCCAGCTGGACGGATGGCGTTGGACTATGGCTACACCTTC. The rearrangement uses TRBV10-3 and TRBJ1-2, with D uncertain. There are 17 residues in the CDR3. The V gene's germline CDR1 is ENHRY and CDR2 SYGVKD. Trimming cost V 5 bases and J 3 bases, with 22 bases left between them.

The chain couples TRBV10-3 to TRBJ2-7, with 9 bases matching TRBD2. J was trimmed by 0 bases and V by 10 bases; bases with no gene match: 13. Germline V gives CDR1 ENHRY, CDR2 SYGVKD. CDR3 length: 16 residues. CDR3 sequence reads: CASGYGLAGPSYEQYF. The CDR3 DNA is TGTGCCAGCGGTTACGGGCTAGCGGGACCCTCCTACGAGCAGTACTTC.

This clonotype was seen a handful of times. J is TRBJ2-7 and V is TRBV7-2; 8 nucleotides align to TRBD2. The CDR3 has 18 residues. The V gene's germline CDR1 is SGHTA and CDR2 FQGNSA. Trimming at V came to 5 bases and at J to 6 bases, leaving 21 bases not matched to a gene. CDR3 coding DNA: TGTGCCAGCAGCCGAATCGGGGCTAGCGGGTCGAGAGGGATCGAGCAGTACTTC. This encodes CASSRIGASGSRGIEQYF.

This chain joins TRBV20-1 and TRBJ1-3; a possible D gene is TRBD1 (5 bases). CDR3 size: 14 residues. Per the germline V gene, CDR1 is DFQATT and CDR2 is SNEGSKA (reference sequence). With 2 bases removed from V and 0 bases from J, the gap between germline ends came to 8 bases. The CDR3 DNA reads as TGCAGTGCTAGAAGGGACCGCTCTGGAAACACCATATATTTT. Translation: CSARRDRSGNTIYF.